The next 6 T cell receptor beta chains were all read from a single sample in a study of blood T cell repertoires in COVID-19. Method: immunoSEQ multiplex PCR; TCRdb's copy keeps in-frame clones and lacks some. The repertoire holds more than 110,000 clones, around 86% seen once, with roughly 3.9% in the top ten. Material: PBMCs or T cells enriched from blood (not recorded which). The receptors were sampled from a man aged 50-60 years who had recovered from COVID-19.

The chain recombines TRBV5-6 with TRBJ2-2; possibly TRBD1 for D (6 bases). The germline CDR1 and CDR2 sequences are SGHDT and YYEEEE. The CDR3 is 16 amino acids. V dropped 3 bases and J dropped 7 bases, with 19 bases sitting between them. The CDR3 protein is CASSYFGEGVVGELFF. CDR3 DNA sequence: TGTGCCAGCAGCTACTTCGGAGAGGGGGTAGTCGGGGAGCTGTTTTTT.

V gene TRBV20-1 combines with J gene TRBJ1-4, with D uncertain. This CDR3 is 12 amino acids long. Trimming pared 3 bases from V and 6 bases from J, leaving 8 bases between. The germline V gene has CDR1 DFQATT and CDR2 SNEGSKA (reference sequence). Here the CDR3 reads CSASHGDEKLFF. The CDR3 DNA reads as TGCAGTGCTAGTCACGGGGATGAAAAACTGTTTTTT.

CDR3 in amino acids: CASTGQSKETQYF. CDR3 DNA: TGTGCCAGCACGGGACAGAGCAAAGAGACCCAGTACTTC. This chain connects TRBV2 to TRBJ2-5; 7 bases are a match to TRBD1. The V gene end was trimmed by 7 bases and the J gene end by 3 bases; junction bases not matched to a gene: 5. The CDR3 spans 13 residues. Germline-derived CDR1 and CDR2 are SNHLY and FYNNEI.

The chain employs TRBV5-1 and TRBJ1-1; no clear D gene. This CDR3 spans 13 amino acids. CDR1 is SGHRS, CDR2 YFSETQ, per germline. The ends were cut back, 2 bases at V and 1 base at J, with 6 bases in the middle. CDR3 region: CASSFNWNTEAFF. In DNA, the CDR3 is TGCGCCAGCAGCTTTAATTGGAACACTGAAGCTTTCTTT.

This clone was detected ten times or more. The chain employs TRBV13 and TRBJ1-4, with 7 bases matching TRBD1. The junction had 8 bases not matched to a gene; V was cut back by 6 bases and J by 7 bases. The CDR3 totals 14 residues. Germline V CDR1 and CDR2: PRHDT, FYEKMQ (reference sequence). In DNA form, the CDR3 reads TGTGCCAGCAGGCCGACAGGGTCGAGTGAAAAACTGTTTTTT. Amino acids: CASRPTGSSEKLFF.

The chain is built from TRBV7-2 and TRBJ1-2; 7 nucleotides align to TRBD1. The CDR3 totals 13 residues. Germline V gene sequence: CDR1 SGHTA, CDR2 FQGNSA. The V gene end was trimmed by 1 base and the J gene end by 5 bases; junction bases not matched to a gene: 1. The CDR3: CASSLVRGYGYTF. CDR3 bases: TGTGCCAGCAGCTTAGTCAGGGGGTATGGCTACACCTTC.